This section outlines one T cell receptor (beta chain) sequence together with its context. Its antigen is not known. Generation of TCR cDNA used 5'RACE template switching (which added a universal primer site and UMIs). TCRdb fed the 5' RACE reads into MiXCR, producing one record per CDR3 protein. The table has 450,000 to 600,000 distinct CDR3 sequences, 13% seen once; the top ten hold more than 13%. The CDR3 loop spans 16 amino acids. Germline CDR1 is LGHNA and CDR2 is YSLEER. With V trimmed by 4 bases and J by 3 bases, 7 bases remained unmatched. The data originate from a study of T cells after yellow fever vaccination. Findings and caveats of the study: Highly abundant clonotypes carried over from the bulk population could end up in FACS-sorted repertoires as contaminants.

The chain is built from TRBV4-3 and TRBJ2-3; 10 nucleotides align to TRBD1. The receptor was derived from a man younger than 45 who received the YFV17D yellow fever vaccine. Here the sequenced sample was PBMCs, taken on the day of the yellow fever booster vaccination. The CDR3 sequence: CASSPGTGVGTDTQYF. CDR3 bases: TGCGCCAGCAGCCCCGGGACAGGGGTAGGGACAGATACGCAGTATTTT.